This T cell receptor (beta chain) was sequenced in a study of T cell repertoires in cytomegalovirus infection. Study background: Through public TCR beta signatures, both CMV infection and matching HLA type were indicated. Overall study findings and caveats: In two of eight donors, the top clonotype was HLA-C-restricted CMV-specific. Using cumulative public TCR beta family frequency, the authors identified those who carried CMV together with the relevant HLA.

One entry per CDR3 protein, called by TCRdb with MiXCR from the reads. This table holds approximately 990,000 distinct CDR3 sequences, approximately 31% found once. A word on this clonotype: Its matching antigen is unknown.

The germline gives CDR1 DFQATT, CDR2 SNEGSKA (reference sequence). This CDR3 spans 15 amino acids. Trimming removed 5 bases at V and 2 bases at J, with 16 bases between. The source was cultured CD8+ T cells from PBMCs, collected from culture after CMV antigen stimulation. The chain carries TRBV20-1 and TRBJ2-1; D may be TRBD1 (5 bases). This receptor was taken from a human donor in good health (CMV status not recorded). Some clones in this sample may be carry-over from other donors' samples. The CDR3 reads CSADTGPAAYNEQFF. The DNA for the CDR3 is TGCAGTGCTGATACAGGCCCGGCAGCCTACAATGAGCAGTTCTTC.